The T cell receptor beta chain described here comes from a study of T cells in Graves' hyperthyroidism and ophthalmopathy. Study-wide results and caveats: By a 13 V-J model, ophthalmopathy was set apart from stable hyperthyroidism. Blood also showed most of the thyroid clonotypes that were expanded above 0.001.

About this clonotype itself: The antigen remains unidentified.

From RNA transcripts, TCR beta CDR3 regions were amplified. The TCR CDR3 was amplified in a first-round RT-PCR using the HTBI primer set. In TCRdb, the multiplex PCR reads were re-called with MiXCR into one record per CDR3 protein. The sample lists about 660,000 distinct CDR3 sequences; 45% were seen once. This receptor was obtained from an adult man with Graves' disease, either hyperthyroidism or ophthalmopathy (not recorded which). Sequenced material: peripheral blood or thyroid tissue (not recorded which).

As DNA, the CDR3 is TGTGCCACCTGGGACAGGCAAGGCACTGAAGCTTTCTTT. This gives the protein CATWDRQGTEAFF. The chain combines TRBV19 with TRBJ1-1; 8 bases map to TRBD1. CDR3 length equals 13 residues. The germline gives CDR1 LNHDA, CDR2 SQIVND (reference sequence). The trim removed 10 bases at V and 4 bases at J, leaving 8 bases unmatched.